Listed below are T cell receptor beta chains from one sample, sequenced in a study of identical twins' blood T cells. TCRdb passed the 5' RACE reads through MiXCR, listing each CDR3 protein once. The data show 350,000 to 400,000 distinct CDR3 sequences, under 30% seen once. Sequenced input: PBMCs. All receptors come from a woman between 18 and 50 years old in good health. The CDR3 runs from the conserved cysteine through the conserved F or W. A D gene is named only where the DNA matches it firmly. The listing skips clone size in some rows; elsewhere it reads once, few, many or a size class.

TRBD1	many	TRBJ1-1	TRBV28	TGTGCCAGCAGTCCGCATGGGACAGGGAATATGAACACTGAAGCTTTCTTT	CASSPHGTGNMNTEAFF
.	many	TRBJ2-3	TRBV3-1	TGTGCCAGCAGCGACAGCACAGATACGCAGTATTTT	CASSDSTDTQYF
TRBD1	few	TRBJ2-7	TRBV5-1	TGCGCCAGCAGCGTAGGGGGACAGTTCTTCTACGAGCAGTACTTC	CASSVGGQFFYEQYF
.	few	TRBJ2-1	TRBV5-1	TGCGCCAGCAGCTCGACTACATACAATGAGCAGTTCTTC	CASSSTTYNEQFF
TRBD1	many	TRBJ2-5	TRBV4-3	TGCGCCAGCAGCCAAGCAGGACAGGGGGTGGCAGAGACCCAGTACTTC	CASSQAGQGVAETQYF
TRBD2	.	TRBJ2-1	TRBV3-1	TGTGCCAGCAGCCAAGCTGGTCTAGCGGGATACAATGAGCAGTTCTTC	CASSQAGLAGYNEQFF
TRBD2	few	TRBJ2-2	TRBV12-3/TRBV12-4	TGTGCCAGCATTACTAGCGGTAGCACCGGGGAGCTGTTTTTT	CASITSGSTGELFF
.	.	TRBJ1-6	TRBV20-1	TGCAGTGCTAGTTCCGGGGATTCACCCCTCCACTTT	CSASSGDSPLHF
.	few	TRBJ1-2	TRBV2	TGTGCCAGCAGGGTGACCCGGGATGGCTACACCTTC	CASRVTRDGYTF
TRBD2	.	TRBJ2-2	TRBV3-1	TGTGCCAGCAGCCAGGCCGGGACTAGCGGGAGATGCGGGGAGCTGTTTTTT	CASSQAGTSGRCGELFF
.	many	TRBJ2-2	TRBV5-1	TGCGCCAGCAGCTTGTCTACACAGAACACCGGGGAGCTGTTTTTT	CASSLSTQNTGELFF
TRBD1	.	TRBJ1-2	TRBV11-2	TGTGCCAGCAGCTCTACAGGGGGTACTTACTACACCTTC	CASSSTGGTYYTF
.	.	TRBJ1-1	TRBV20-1	TGCAGTGCTAGAGAAACCGGGACGGAGAACACTGAAGCTTTCTTT	CSARETGTENTEAFF
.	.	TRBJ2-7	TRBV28	TGTGCCAGCAGTACAGGGTTCCACGAGCAGTACTTC	CASSTGFHEQYF
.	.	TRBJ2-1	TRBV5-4	TGTGCCAGCAGCTTGAGACACAATGAGCAGTTCTTC	CASSLRHNEQFF
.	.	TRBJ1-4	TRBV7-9	TGTGCCAGCAGCCAGGACGGAGATGAAAAACTGTTTTTT	CASSQDGDEKLFF
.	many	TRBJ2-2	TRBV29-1	TGCAGCGTTGAAGATCTAAACGCCGGGGAGCTGTTTTTT	CSVEDLNAGELFF
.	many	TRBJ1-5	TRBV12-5	TGTGCTAGTGGTCCCGGTCTGCCCCAGCATTTT	CASGPGLPQHF
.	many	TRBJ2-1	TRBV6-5	TGTGCCAGCAGTTACGGCGGCTATGAGCAGTTCTTC	CASSYGGYEQFF
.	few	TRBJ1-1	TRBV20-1	TGCAGTGCTATGATACCGAGACAGTCGAACACTGAAGCTTTCTTT	CSAMIPRQSNTEAFF
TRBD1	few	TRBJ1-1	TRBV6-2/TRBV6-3	TGTGCCAGCAGTTACTGGGACAGCACCACTGAAGCTTTCTTT	CASSYWDSTTEAFF
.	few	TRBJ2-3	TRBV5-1	TGCGCCAGCAGCTTGAACAAAGAAGATACGCAGTATTTT	CASSLNKEDTQYF
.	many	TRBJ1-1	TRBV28	TGTGCCAGCAGCCTACAGGCGAGGAACACTGAAGCTTTCTTT	CASSLQARNTEAFF
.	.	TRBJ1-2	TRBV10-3	TGTGCCATCAGTGAGTCGACGGGCAGGAATTATGGCGACACCTTC	CAISESTGRNYGDTF
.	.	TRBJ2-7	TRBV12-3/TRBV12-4	TGTGCCAGCAGTTTTGGGGAGGGGGATTTCTACGAGCAGTACTTC	CASSFGEGDFYEQYF
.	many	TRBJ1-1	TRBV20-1	TGCAGTGCCTCTTACTACAGGGAAGCTTTCTTT	CSASYYREAFF
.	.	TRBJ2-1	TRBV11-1	TGTGCCAGCAAAAACCCAGGGGGGAGTGAGCAGTTCTTC	CASKNPGGSEQFF
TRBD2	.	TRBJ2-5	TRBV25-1	TGTGCCAGCAGTGAATTAGGTGATAGCGGGGGGGCAGGGACCCAGTACTTC	CASSELGDSGGAGTQYF
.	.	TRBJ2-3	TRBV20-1	TGCAGTGCCCAGTCGGGGGGCCTGCAAGATACGCAGTATTTT	CSAQSGGLQDTQYF
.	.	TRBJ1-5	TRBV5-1	TGCGCCAGCAGCTTGAGGCCGGGTGACGGTCAGCCCCAGCATTTT	CASSLRPGDGQPQHF
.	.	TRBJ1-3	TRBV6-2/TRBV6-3	TGTGCCAGCACTCTCCAACAGGCATACTCTGGAAGCACCATATATTTT	CASTLQQAYSGSTIYF
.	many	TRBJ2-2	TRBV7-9	TGTGCCAGCAGCTTTCTCGGGGAGCTGTTTTTT	CASSFLGELFF
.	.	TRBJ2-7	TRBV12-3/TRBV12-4	TGTGCCAGCACCTTTTCGGGAAAGGTTTTACCCTACGAGCAGTACTTC	CASTFSGKVLPYEQYF
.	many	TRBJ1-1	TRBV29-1	TGCAGCGTCTTAGACAGCCTTAACACTGAAGCTTTCTTT	CSVLDSLNTEAFF
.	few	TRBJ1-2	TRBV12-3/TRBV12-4	TGTGCCAGCAGTAGAAGGGGGGGCTATGGCTACACCTTC	CASSRRGGYGYTF
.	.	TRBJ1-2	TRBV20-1	TGCAGTGCTAGTTTTGACTATGGCTACACCTTC	CSASFDYGYTF
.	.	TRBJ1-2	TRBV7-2	TGTGCCAGCAGTCCAGATCCGGGAGTCTTTGTTGGCTACACCTTC	CASSPDPGVFVGYTF
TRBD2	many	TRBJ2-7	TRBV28	TGTGCCAGCCGGGGGGGGACAACTTCCTACGAGCAGTACTTC	CASRGGTTSYEQYF
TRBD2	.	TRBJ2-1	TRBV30	TGTGCCACTAGCGGAGCTATCTACAATGAGCAGTTCTTC	CATSGAIYNEQFF
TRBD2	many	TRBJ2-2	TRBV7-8	TGTGCCAGCAGCTCAGGACTAGCGGGGTACTCCACCTGGGAGCTGTTTTTT	CASSSGLAGYSTWELFF
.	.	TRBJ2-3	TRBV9	TGTGCCAGCAGCAGTACCGGGACAATCTCAGATAGGCAGTATTTT	CASSSTGTISDRQYF
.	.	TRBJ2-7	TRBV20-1	TGCAGTGCTAGGAGTCGGCAGACCTACGAGCAGTACTTC	CSARSRQTYEQYF
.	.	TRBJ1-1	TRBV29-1	TGCAGCGCGCTCTACAGTAGATACACTGAAGCTTTCTTT	CSALYSRYTEAFF
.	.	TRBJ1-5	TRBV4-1	TGCGCCAGCGGGGGCAGCAATCAGCCCCAGCATTTT	CASGGSNQPQHF
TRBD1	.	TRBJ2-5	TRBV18	TGTGCCAGCTCACCAATGACAGGGTATGAGACCCAGTACTTC	CASSPMTGYETQYF
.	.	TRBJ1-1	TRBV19	TGTGCTTCGGAGGGGGCTTTCTTT	CASEGAFF
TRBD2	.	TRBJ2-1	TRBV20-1	TGCAGTGCTCCTACCAGCGGGGGATACAATGAGCAGTTCTTC	CSAPTSGGYNEQFF
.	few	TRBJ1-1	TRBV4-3	TGCGCCAGCAGCGCCGTTGGAAGCCGGGAAGCTTTCTTT	CASSAVGSREAFF
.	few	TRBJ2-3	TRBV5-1	TGCGCCAGCAGCGACGTGGGGAGTGGAGATACGCAGTATTTT	CASSDVGSGDTQYF
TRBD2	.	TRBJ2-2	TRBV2	TGTGCCAGCCTAAGCGGGGATCGTAACACCGGGGAGCTGTTTTTT	CASLSGDRNTGELFF
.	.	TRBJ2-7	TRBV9	TGTGCCAGCAGCGTACAAGGGGGGTATGAGCAGTACTTC	CASSVQGGYEQYF
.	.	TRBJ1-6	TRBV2	TGTGCCAGCAGGTCCTGGGGTTCGGCCCCCCACTTT	CASRSWGSAPHF